This entry is about one T cell receptor (beta chain). Its antigen target is currently unknown. Base qualities are missing; no much larger clone stands one base away. TCRbeta CDR3 regions were amplified from genomic DNA using the immunoSEQ Assay, a bias-controlled multiplex PCR. As for the original processing: Within the assay, amplification of reference gene primers was used to estimate how many nucleated cells each sample contained. To quantify the absolute abundance of each unique TCRbeta CDR3 rearrangement, sequence reads were collapsed and filtered. For each sample, productive Simpson clonality was calculated as the square root of Simpson's diversity index across productive rearrangements. The immuneACCESS repertoire file appears here via TCRdb, limited to in-frame rearrangements. These files lack a portion of the clones; in checked studies, under half of the deficit traces to unresolved V genes, and the cause of the others is not known. That table gives V, J and clone size, and the DNA gave D and trimming. Within this sample are roughly 120,000 clones, with approximately 90% of them counted one time only. The top ten clones comprise over 3% of the sample.

These data come from a study of blood T cell repertoires in COVID-19 (dated by TCRdb to 2018 to 2021). Regarding the research as a whole: The collaborator samples originated in the United States, Italy and Spain and spanned the acute and convalescent phases of COVID-19. The prospective study material was composed of cDNA or gDNA derived from T cells, B-cell-depleted T cells, or PBMCs. Subjects who had been exposed to COVID-19, were actively infected with it, or had recovered from it provided the deeply sampled blood TCRbeta repertoires that made up the dataset. The repertoires were released in a freely available public database meant as a resource for research on the immune response to SARS-CoV-2. Samples came from the ongoing ImmuneRACE study (first 160 participants) plus 1,254 subjects from 6 global collaborators. Nearly every sample came with metadata listing a de-identified subject ID, COVID-19 status, age in years and sex. HLA class I and class II types, where available, came from metadata supplied by the sample provider rather than from assay-based typing.

CDR1 and CDR2 (SGHRS, YFSETQ) derive from the germline V gene. The germline ends are 14 bases apart after V is trimmed by 4 bases and J by 4 bases. Spanning cysteine to phenylalanine, the CDR3 consists of 14 amino acids. The entry retains the CDR3 DNA only, 42 bases that are in frame from base 1. Beyond this particular receptor, the publication reports: How much clinical and demographic metadata was included differed by source and by participant, and the metadata was provided uncurated.

Collaborating institutions collected whole blood in K2EDTA tubes following their own protocols. For TCRbeta analysis, collaborator samples were shipped as frozen whole blood, as isolated PBMCs, or as DNA extracted from either sample type. The sample was peripheral blood. The sequence was obtained from a woman between 45 and 60 years old with acute or convalescent COVID-19. The rearranged chain carries TRBV5-1 and TRBJ1-1; TRBD1 is possibly the D segment (5 matching bases). The CDR3 amino acid sequence is: CASSNPNQGTEAFF. The nucleotide sequence reads as follows: TGCGCCAGCAGCAACCCAAACCAGGGCACTGAAGCTTTCTTT.